These 2 T cell receptor beta chains came from one sample sequenced in a study of T cell repertoires and HLA-DP antigens. Produced via immunoSEQ multiplex PCR; TCRdb's table is partial and in-frame only. The sample has over 100,000 clones, around 92% seen once; the top ten hold 0.25% to 0.3%. Their antigen targets remain unknown. Sequenced: CD4+ T cells from PBMCs. The receptors were sampled from a woman between 18 and 30 years old in good health and CMV-seronegative.

The rearrangement links TRBV28 to TRBJ1-1; no clear D gene. V shed 5 bases and J shed 5 bases, with 15 bases lying between them. The CDR3 is 14 residues long. The germline V gene has CDR1 MDHEN and CDR2 SYDVKM. CDR3 coding DNA: TGTGCCAGCAGTACCCCCCCAGGCGGAACTGAAGCTTTCTTT. Amino acid sequence: CASSTPPGGTEAFF.

The rearrangement links TRBV27 to TRBJ2-3; 9 bases agree with TRBD1. CDR3 length equals 15 residues. V dropped 4 bases and J dropped 2; count of bases not matched to a gene: 4. Germline V CDR1 and CDR2: MNHEY, SMNVEV (reference sequence). CDR3 sequence reads: CASSSDRGATDTQYF. The CDR3 DNA is TGTGCCAGCAGTTCAGACAGGGGGGCCACAGATACGCAGTATTTT.